The clone carrying this T cell receptor (beta chain) was observed many times. Its matching antigen is unknown. This sample is drawn from a study of T cell repertoires in cytomegalovirus infection. About the research overall: Both CMV infection and a matching HLA type were indicated by public TCR beta signatures.

Via MiXCR, TCRdb re-called the reads, giving one row per CDR3 protein. The sample shows roughly 720,000 distinct CDR3 sequences, 35% to 45% of them seen only once. Notes on the study in general: Identification of carriers of CMV plus the relevant HLA was achieved through cumulative public TCR beta family frequency. HLA-C-restricted CMV-specific TCR beta clonotypes were dominant in the ex vivo response.

This clonotype was obtained from a human donor in good health (CMV status not recorded). Some clones in this sample may be carry-over from other donors' samples. Sequencing used PBMCs.

CDR3 in DNA: TGTGCCAGCAGCTTGGGTCCAGGGCAGCCCCAGCATTTT. It codes for CASSLGPGQPQHF. This chain connects TRBV5-4 to TRBJ1-5, with TRBD1 as a possible D gene (5 bases). The germline V gene encodes CDR1 SGHNT and CDR2 YYREEE (reference sequence). V lost 0 bases, J lost 7 bases, and 8 bases lay in between. This CDR3 contains 13 residues.